Below are 18 T cell receptor beta chains sequenced from a single sample in a study of early T cells in non-severe SARS-CoV-2 infection. TCRdb re-called the 5' RACE reads through MiXCR, storing one row per CDR3 protein. Of about 76,000 distinct CDR3 sequences in the sample, 10% to 12% were seen once. The sample was whole blood. These receptors were taken from an adult who was a healthcare worker with PCR-confirmed SARS-CoV-2 infection or an uninfected control (not recorded which).

At least ten counts were recorded for this clonotype. V and J are TRBV12-3 or TRBV12-4 and TRBJ2-1; maybe TRBD1 (6 bases). This CDR3 is built from 13 residues. Trimming stripped 6 bases from V and 3 bases from J, with 9 bases between. The CDR3 protein is CASREDSYNEQFF. Here the CDR3 DNA reads TGTGCCAGCAGGGAGGACAGCTACAATGAGCAGTTCTTC.

The chain couples TRBV5-5 to TRBJ2-7; 7 bases map to TRBD1. V dropped 7 bases and J dropped 2; count of bases not matched to a gene: 6. This CDR3 contains 13 residues. Germline CDR1 is SGHKS and CDR2 is YYEKEE (reference sequence). The CDR3 is CASSGQWTYEQYF. The CDR3 coding sequence is TGTGCCAGCTCGGGACAGTGGACCTACGAGCAGTACTTC.

This clonotype was picked up a small number of times. The gene calls are TRBV9 and TRBJ2-1; D ambiguous. The germline CDR1 and CDR2 sequences are SGDLS and YYNGEE. This CDR3 comprises 12 residues. With 4 bases removed from V and 7 bases from J, the gap between germline ends came to 9 bases. The DNA for the CDR3 is TGTGCCAGCAGCCACAACCTGAATGAGCAGTTCTTC. It is translated as CASSHNLNEQFF.

This clonotype has ten or more counts. The chain has TRBV3-1 and TRBJ2-5; no clear D gene. With 1 base removed from V and 5 bases from J, the gap between germline ends came to 8 bases. The germline CDR1 and CDR2 sequences are LGHDT and YNNKEL (reference sequence). The CDR3 loop spans 13 amino acids. Written as DNA, the CDR3 is TGTGCCAGCAGCCAAGCTATGTATGAGACCCAGTACTTC. Its protein is CASSQAMYETQYF.

V is TRBV20-1 and J is TRBJ1-2; D unresolved. The ends were cut back, 0 bases at V and 3 bases at J, with 8 bases in the middle. The CDR3 runs to 13 residues. CDR1 and CDR2 from the germline V gene are DFQATT and SNEGSKA (reference sequence). The CDR3, as DNA: TGCAGTGCTAGAGATGGGCCAGACTATGGCTACACCTTC. Encoded protein: CSARDGPDYGYTF.

This clonotype showed up just a few times. The rearrangement joins TRBV20-1 to TRBJ2-1, with D maybe TRBD1 (6 bases). Trimming took off 0 bases at V and 7 bases at J, with 22 bases between the two ends. The CDR3 runs to 17 residues. Germline V lookup: CDR1 DFQATT, CDR2 SNEGSKA (reference sequence). CDR3 sequence: CSARDLSGGRVWNEQFF. Written as DNA, the CDR3 is TGCAGTGCTAGAGATCTTAGTGGGGGCAGGGTATGGAATGAGCAGTTCTTC.

This chain joins TRBV7-2 and TRBJ2-2; TRBD1 is a possible D gene (5 bases). Trimming took off 4 bases at V and 14 bases at J, with 14 bases between the two ends. Germline assignment: CDR1 SGHTA and CDR2 FQGNSA. The CDR3 has 12 residues. The CDR3 loop reads CASSSRGRALFF. CDR3 coding DNA: TGTGCCAGCAGCTCTAGGGGCCGGGCACTGTTTTTT.

This clonotype showed up many times. The chain is built from TRBV20-1 and TRBJ2-3, with 7 bases lining up with TRBD2. The V and J ends lost 5 bases and 4 bases, in that order; junction bases with no gene match: 9. Germline CDR1 and CDR2: DFQATT and SNEGSKA (reference sequence). CDR3 length equals 14 residues. The CDR3 is CSAGKAGRPDTQYF. In DNA form, the CDR3 reads TGCAGTGCTGGCAAAGCGGGGAGGCCAGATACGCAGTATTTT.

V and J are TRBV6-5 and TRBJ1-1; the D gene is possibly TRBD1 (5 bases). The CDR3 loop spans 13 amino acids. Trimming took off 2 bases at V and 4 bases at J, with 8 bases between the two ends. Germline assignment: CDR1 MNHEY and CDR2 SVGAGI. The CDR3 loop reads CASSYRRGTEAFF. DNA of the CDR3: TGTGCCAGCAGTTACCGGAGGGGCACTGAAGCTTTCTTT.

This clonotype was recorded at least ten times. The chain links TRBV18 to TRBJ2-5; TRBD2 matches at 9 bases. The ends lost 3 bases at V and 1 base at J; junction bases unmatched: 6. Germline assignment: CDR1 KGHSH and CDR2 LQKENI. The CDR3 covers 16 residues. The CDR3 reads CASSPETSGIQETQYF. The CDR3 coding sequence is TGTGCCAGCTCACCGGAGACTAGCGGCATCCAAGAGACCCAGTACTTC.

This clonotype was seen only a few times. This chain uses TRBV30 with TRBJ1-1; D is ambiguous. This CDR3 region has 12 residues. Per germline, CDR1 GTSNPN and CDR2 SVGIG (reference sequence). V gave up 4 bases and J gave up 6 bases, with 12 bases separating them. CDR3 DNA sequence: TGTGCCTGGAACCCTGGGAGGTCTGAAGCTTTCTTT. It specifies CAWNPGRSEAFF. Drawing the rest from reference TRBV30 and TRBJ1-1, the complete variable domain is SQTIHQWPATLVQPVGSPLSLECTVEGTSNPNLYWYRQAAGRGLQLLFYSVGIGQISSEVPQNLSASRPQDRQFILSSKKLLLSDSGFYLCAWNPGRSEAFFGQGTRLTVV.

This clonotype was recorded a few times. The chain links TRBV7-8 to TRBJ1-5, with a tentative D call TRBD1 (6 bases). CDR1 is SGHVS, CDR2 FQNEAQ, per germline. There are 15 residues in the CDR3. Trimming removed 4 bases from V and 5 bases from J, with 15 bases in between. The CDR3 DNA sequence: TGTGCCAGCAGCTCGTCCCGGGACATTTATCAGCCCCAGCATTTT. Its translation: CASSSSRDIYQPQHF.

The table lists this clonotype with a few counts. The chain recombines TRBV11-3 with TRBJ2-1; 7 positions match TRBD1. Germline V gene data show CDR1 as SGHNT and CDR2 as YENEEA. CDR3 size: 12 residues. J lost 8 bases, V lost 6 bases, and 4 bases had no gene match. The chain's CDR3 is CASSQTGDEQFF. CDR3 coding DNA: TGTGCCAGCAGTCAAACAGGGGATGAGCAGTTCTTC.

This sequence joins TRBV19 and TRBJ1-5; D call uncertain. The CDR3 is made up of 12 amino acids. Per germline, CDR1 LNHDA and CDR2 SQIVND (reference sequence). Trimming took off 3 bases at V and 2 bases at J, with 2 bases between the two ends. The CDR3 region has the DNA TGTGCCAGTAGTATTGGCAATCAGCCCCAGCATTTT. It is translated as CASSIGNQPQHF.

This clonotype was detected many times. In DNA, the CDR3 is TGTGCCAGCAGCCAACAGGGGCCTAGGAAAGCTTTCTTT. Translation: CASSQQGPRKAFF. This chain joins TRBV7-3 and TRBJ1-1; the match to TRBD1 covers 7 bases. The CDR3 length is 13 residues. Germline CDR1 SGHTA, CDR2 FQGTGA. V gave up 5 bases and J gave up 9 bases; unmatched junction bases: 9.

This clonotype appeared once. The chain employs TRBV20-1 and TRBJ2-7, with 7 bases identical to TRBD2. This CDR3 is built from 14 residues. Germline values: CDR1 DFQATT, CDR2 SNEGSKA (reference sequence). Trimming at V came to 1 base and at J to 0 bases, leaving 3 bases not matched to a gene. The CDR3 DNA is TGCAGTGCTAGAGTAAGGACTAGCTCCTACGAGCAGTACTTC. This gives the protein CSARVRTSSYEQYF.

This clonotype showed up just a few times. The V gene is TRBV4-1, the J gene TRBJ2-3; D is possibly TRBD2 (7 bases). In germline, CDR1 is MGHRA, CDR2 YSYEKL. The CDR3 is 15 residues long. V lost 5 bases to trimming and J lost 1 base, with 13 bases between them. The CDR3 sequence: CASSSEGGGTDTQYF. The CDR3 coding sequence is TGCGCCAGCAGCTCAGAGGGGGGGGGCACAGATACGCAGTATTTT.

This clonotype was seen at least ten times. The chain combines TRBV11-1 with TRBJ2-1, with TRBD2 identical over 10 bases. This CDR3 is built from 16 residues. In germline, CDR1 is SGHAT, CDR2 FQDESV (reference sequence). V dropped 2 bases and J dropped 9; count of bases not matched to a gene: 10. As DNA, the CDR3 is TGTGCCAGCAGCTTACGCGCAGCGGGGGGGTCCAGTGAGCAGTTCTTC. It is translated as CASSLRAAGGSSEQFF.